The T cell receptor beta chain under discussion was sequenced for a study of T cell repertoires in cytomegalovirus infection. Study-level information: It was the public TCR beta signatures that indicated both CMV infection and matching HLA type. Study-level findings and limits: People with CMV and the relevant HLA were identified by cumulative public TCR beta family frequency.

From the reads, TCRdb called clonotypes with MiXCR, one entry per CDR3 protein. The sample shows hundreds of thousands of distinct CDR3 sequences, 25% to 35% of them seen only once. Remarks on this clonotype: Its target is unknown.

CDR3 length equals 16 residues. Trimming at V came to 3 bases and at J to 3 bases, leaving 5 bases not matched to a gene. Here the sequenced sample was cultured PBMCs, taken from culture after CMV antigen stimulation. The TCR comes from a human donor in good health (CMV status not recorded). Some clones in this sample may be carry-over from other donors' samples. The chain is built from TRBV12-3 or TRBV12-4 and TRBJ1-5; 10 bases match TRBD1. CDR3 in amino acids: CASSFGTGEANQPQHF. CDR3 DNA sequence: TGTGCCAGCAGTTTCGGGACAGGGGAAGCCAATCAGCCCCAGCATTTT.